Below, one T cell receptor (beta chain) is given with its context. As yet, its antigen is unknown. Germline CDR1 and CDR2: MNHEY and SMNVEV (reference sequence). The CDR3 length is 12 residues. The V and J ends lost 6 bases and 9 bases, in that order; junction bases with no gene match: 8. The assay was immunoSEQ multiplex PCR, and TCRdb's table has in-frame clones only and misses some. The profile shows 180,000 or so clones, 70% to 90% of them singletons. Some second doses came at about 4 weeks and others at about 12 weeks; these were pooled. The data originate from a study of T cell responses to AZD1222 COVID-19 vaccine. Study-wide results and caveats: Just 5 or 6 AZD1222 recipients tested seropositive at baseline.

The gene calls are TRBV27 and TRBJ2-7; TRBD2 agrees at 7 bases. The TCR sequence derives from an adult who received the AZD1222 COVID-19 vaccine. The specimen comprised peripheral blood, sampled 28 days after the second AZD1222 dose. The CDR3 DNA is TGTGCCAGCAGCAGCGGGGACTTCGGGCAGTACTTC. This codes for CASSSGDFGQYF.